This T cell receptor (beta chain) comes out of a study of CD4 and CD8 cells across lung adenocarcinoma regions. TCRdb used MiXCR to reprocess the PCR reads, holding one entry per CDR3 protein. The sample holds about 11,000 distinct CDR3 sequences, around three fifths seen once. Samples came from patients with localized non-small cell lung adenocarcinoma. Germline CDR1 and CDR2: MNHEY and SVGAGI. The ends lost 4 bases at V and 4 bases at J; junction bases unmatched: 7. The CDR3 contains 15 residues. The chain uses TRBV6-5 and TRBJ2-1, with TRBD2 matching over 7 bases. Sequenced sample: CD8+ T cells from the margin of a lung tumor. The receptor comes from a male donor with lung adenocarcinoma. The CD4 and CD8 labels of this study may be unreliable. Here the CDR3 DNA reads TGTGCCAGCAGTTTGACTAGCATAAGTTACAATGAGCAGTTCTTC. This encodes CASSLTSISYNEQFF.